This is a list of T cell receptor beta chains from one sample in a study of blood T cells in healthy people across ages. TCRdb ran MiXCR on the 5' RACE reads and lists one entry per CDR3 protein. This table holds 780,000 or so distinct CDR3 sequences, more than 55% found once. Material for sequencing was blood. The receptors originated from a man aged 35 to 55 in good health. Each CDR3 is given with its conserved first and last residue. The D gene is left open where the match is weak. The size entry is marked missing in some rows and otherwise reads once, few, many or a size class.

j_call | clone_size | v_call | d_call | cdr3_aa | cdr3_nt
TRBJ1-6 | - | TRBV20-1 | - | CSARGDGSSYNSPLHF | TGCAGTGCTAGGGGGGACGGAAGCTCCTATAATTCACCCCTCCACTTT
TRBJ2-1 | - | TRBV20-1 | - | CSARSGGLNNEQFF | TGCAGTGCTAGATCGGGGGGCCTAAACAATGAGCAGTTCTTC
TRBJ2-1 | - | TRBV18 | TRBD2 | CASSETSGSYNEQFF | TGTGCCAGCTCAGAGACTAGCGGGTCCTACAATGAGCAGTTCTTC
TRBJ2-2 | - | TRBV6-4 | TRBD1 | CATATGGNTGELFF | TGTGCCACCGCGACAGGGGGGAACACCGGGGAGCTGTTTTTT
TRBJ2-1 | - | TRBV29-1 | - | CSVEQGTGFPYEQFF | TGCAGCGTTGAACAGGGAACAGGATTCCCCTACGAGCAGTTCTTC
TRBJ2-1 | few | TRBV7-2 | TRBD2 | CASSLAGLAGVGYNEQFF | TGTGCCAGCAGCTTAGCGGGGCTAGCGGGAGTAGGATACAATGAGCAGTTCTTC
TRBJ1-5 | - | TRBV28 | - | CAGRSDRRGGNNQPQHF | TGTGCCGGCAGGTCCGATCGCCGGGGCGGAAACAATCAGCCCCAGCATTTT
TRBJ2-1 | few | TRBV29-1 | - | CSVGTGQPGNEQFF | TGCAGCGTGGGGACTGGGCAGCCGGGCAATGAGCAGTTCTTC
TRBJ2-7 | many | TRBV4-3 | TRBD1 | CASSQEQGGYYEQYF | TGCGCCAGCAGCCAAGAACAGGGGGGTTACTACGAGCAGTACTTC
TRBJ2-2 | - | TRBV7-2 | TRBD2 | CASRREGSTGELFF | TGTGCCAGCAGACGGGAGGGTAGCACCGGGGAGCTGTTTTTT
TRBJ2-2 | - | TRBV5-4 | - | CASSPAKGGELFF | TGTGCCAGCAGCCCAGCGAAGGGGGGGGAGCTGTTTTTT
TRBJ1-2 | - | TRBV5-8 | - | CASSLGSQTYGYTF | TGTGCCAGCAGCTTGGGCTCGCAAACATATGGCTACACCTTC
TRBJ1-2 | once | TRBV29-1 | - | CSVTGQGNYGYTF | TGCAGCGTTACGGGGCAGGGTAACTATGGCTACACCTTC
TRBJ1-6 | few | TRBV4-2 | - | CASSQTTGGPKSPLHF | TGTGCCAGCAGCCAAACCACGGGAGGGCCGAAGTCACCCCTCCACTTT
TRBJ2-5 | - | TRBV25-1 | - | CASSLNIGGRKQETQYF | TGTGCCAGCAGTTTGAATATCGGGGGCCGAAAGCAAGAGACCCAGTACTTC
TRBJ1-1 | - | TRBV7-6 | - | CASSLGVTAMNTEAFF | TGTGCCAGCAGCTTAGGGGTGACAGCCATGAACACTGAAGCTTTCTTT
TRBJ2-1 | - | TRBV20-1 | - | CSARDAGASLYNEQFF | TGCAGTGCTAGAGATGCAGGGGCCTCCCTTTACAATGAGCAGTTCTTC
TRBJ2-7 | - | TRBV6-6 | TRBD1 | CASSYATGVGEQYF | TGTGCCAGCAGTTACGCGACAGGGGTCGGCGAGCAGTACTTC
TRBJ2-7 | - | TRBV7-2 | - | CASAPSGTADYEQYF | TGTGCCAGCGCTCCCTCCGGGACGGCGGATTACGAGCAGTACTTC
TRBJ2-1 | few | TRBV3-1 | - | CASSQAETEQFF | TGTGCCAGCAGCCAAGCCGAGACAGAGCAGTTCTTC
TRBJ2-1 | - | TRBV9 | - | CASSVEGATYNEQFF | TGTGCCAGCAGCGTAGAAGGGGCCACCTACAATGAGCAGTTCTTC
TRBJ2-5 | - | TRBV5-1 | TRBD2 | CASSLSWAGGYNEQYF | TGCGCCAGCAGCTTGTCTTGGGCGGGGGGATACAATGAGCAGTACTTC
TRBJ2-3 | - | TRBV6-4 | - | CASSDAPQGTDTQYF | TGTGCCAGCAGTGACGCCCCACAGGGCACAGATACGCAGTATTTT
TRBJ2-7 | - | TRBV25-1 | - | CASTLRTVPSSYEQYF | TGTGCCAGCACCTTACGGACAGTGCCCAGCTCCTACGAGCAGTACTTC
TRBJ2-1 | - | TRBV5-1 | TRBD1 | CASSLDRTGENEQFF | TGCGCCAGCAGCTTGGATCGAACAGGGGAAAATGAGCAGTTCTTC
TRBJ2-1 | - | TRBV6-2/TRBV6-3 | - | CASSFERSQLYNEQFF | TGTGCCAGCAGTTTTGAGCGGAGTCAACTTTACAATGAGCAGTTCTTC
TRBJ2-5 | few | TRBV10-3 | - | CAISEQGDQETQYF | TGTGCCATCAGTGAACAGGGTGACCAAGAGACCCAGTACTTC
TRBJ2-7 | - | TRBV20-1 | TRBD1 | CSARGDRATYEQYF | TGCAGTGCTAGAGGTGACAGGGCGACCTACGAGCAGTACTTC
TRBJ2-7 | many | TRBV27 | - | CASSLSRGGNYYEQYF | TGTGCCAGCAGTTTATCAAGAGGCGGAAATTACTACGAGCAGTACTTC
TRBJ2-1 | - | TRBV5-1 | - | CASSASGEQFF | TGCGCCAGCAGCGCCTCGGGGGAGCAGTTCTTC
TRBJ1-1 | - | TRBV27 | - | CASSYGRGVTEAFF | TGTGCCAGCAGTTATGGCAGGGGTGTAACTGAAGCTTTCTTT
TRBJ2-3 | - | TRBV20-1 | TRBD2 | CSATGLAQHYDTQYF | TGCAGTGCGACGGGACTAGCACAACATTACGATACGCAGTATTTT
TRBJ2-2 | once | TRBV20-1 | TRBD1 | CSALGTANTGELFF | TGCAGTGCTCTCGGGACAGCTAACACCGGGGAGCTGTTTTTT
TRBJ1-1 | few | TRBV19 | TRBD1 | CASSFRGPNTEAFF | TGTGCCAGTAGTTTCAGGGGGCCGAACACTGAAGCTTTCTTT
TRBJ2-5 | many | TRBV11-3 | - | CASMGSRPETQYF | TGTGCCAGCATGGGGAGCCGCCCAGAGACCCAGTACTTC
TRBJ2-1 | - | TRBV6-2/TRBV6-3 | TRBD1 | CASSYISGQSYNEQFF | TGTGCCAGCAGTTACATTTCGGGACAGTCGTACAATGAGCAGTTCTTC
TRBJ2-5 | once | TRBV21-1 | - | CASSKGGLTVPRQETQYF | TGTGCCAGCAGCAAAGGAGGTCTGACCGTCCCCCGTCAAGAGACCCAGTACTTC
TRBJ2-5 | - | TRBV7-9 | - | CASSLYRQNTQETQYF | TGTGCCAGCAGCTTATATCGCCAGAATACACAAGAGACCCAGTACTTC
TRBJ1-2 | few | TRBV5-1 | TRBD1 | CASSEWDRGGEGYTF | TGCGCCAGCAGCGAATGGGACAGGGGCGGGGAAGGCTACACCTTC
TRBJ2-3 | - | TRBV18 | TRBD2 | CASSPSSGSGDTQYF | TGTGCCAGCTCACCTAGTAGCGGGAGTGGAGATACGCAGTATTTT
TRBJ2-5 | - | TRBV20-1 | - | CSARSSGSPQETQYF | TGCAGTGCTAGGTCATCCGGAAGCCCCCAAGAGACCCAGTACTTC
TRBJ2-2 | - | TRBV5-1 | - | CASSYPDGLRTGELFF | TGCGCCAGCAGCTATCCGGACGGTCTCAGGACCGGGGAGCTGTTTTTT
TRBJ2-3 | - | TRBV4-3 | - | CASSQDSREADTQYF | TGCGCCAGCAGCCAAGATTCCCGGGAAGCAGATACGCAGTATTTT
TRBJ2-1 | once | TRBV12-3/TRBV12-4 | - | CASSFWTTGLGEQFF | TGTGCCAGCAGTTTTTGGACTACGGGTCTAGGCGAGCAGTTCTTC
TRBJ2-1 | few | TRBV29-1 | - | CSVEMEGISYNEQFF | TGCAGCGTCGAGATGGAGGGGATTTCCTACAATGAGCAGTTCTTC
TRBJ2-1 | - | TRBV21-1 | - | CAPTQDPPGGTIEQFF | TGTGCCCCAACGCAGGACCCCCCGGGAGGAACTATTGAGCAGTTCTTC
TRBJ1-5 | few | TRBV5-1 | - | CASSLDSSGAGQPQHF | TGCGCCAGCAGCTTGGACTCCAGCGGAGCTGGGCAGCCCCAGCATTTT
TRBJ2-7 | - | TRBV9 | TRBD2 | CASSVNGLGHEQYF | TGTGCCAGCAGCGTGAACGGACTAGGACACGAGCAGTACTTC
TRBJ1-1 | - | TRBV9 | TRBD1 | CASSVDQGENTEAFF | TGTGCCAGCAGCGTAGACCAGGGGGAGAACACTGAAGCTTTCTTT
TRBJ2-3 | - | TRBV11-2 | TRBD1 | CASSYRGRRTDTQYF | TGTGCCAGCAGCTACAGGGGACGGAGAACAGATACGCAGTATTTT
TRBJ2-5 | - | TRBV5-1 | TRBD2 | CASSFVIGRGGLHEQYF | TGCGCCAGCAGCTTTGTTATAGGGCGGGGGGGCCTACATGAGCAGTACTTC
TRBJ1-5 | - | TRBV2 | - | CASRTRDYSNQPQHF | TGTGCCAGCAGGACCCGGGATTATAGCAATCAGCCCCAGCATTTT
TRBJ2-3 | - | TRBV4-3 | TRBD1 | CASSRTRGSADTQYF | TGCGCCAGCAGCCGAACCAGGGGGAGTGCGGATACGCAGTATTTT